A selection of T cell receptor beta chains follows, all from one sample in a study of T cells after yellow fever vaccination. TCRdb re-called the 5' RACE reads through MiXCR, storing one row per CDR3 protein. The data show around 350,000 distinct CDR3 sequences, around 10% seen once. The material sequenced was PBMCs, taken on the day of the first yellow fever vaccination. The receptors stem from a man younger than 35 who received the YFV17D yellow fever vaccine. CDR3s include the opening cysteine and the closing phenylalanine or tryptophan. A D gene is named only where the DNA matches it firmly. Not every row has a clone size; where given, it reads once, few, many or a size class.

clone_size	d_call	v_call	j_call	cdr3_nt	cdr3_aa
many	TRBD2	TRBV5-5	TRBJ2-3	TGTGCCAGCAGCGCCAGCGGGGGGACCACAGATACGCAGTATTTT	CASSASGGTTDTQYF
few	NA	TRBV5-4	TRBJ2-1	TGTGCCAGCAGCCGGCCAGAAAGCTCCTACAATGAGCAGTTCTTC	CASSRPESSYNEQFF
few	NA	TRBV6-1	TRBJ1-2	TGTGCCAGCAGCCCCGCAGGGGTGTACTCTAATTCAACCTATGGCTACACCTTC	CASSPAGVYSNSTYGYTF
NA	NA	TRBV7-9	TRBJ2-5	TGTGCCAGCAGCTACTCCGGGGAAGAGACCCAGTACTTC	CASSYSGEETQYF
few	NA	TRBV4-2	TRBJ2-2	TGTGCCAGCAGCCAAGATCCCCCCAACAGACAGACGGGGGAGCTGTTTTTT	CASSQDPPNRQTGELFF
NA	TRBD1	TRBV2	TRBJ2-7	TGTGCCAGCACCCTTGGGACAGGGGGCTTTTTCTACGAGCAGTACTTC	CASTLGTGGFFYEQYF
many	NA	TRBV7-9	TRBJ2-5	TGTGCCAGCAGCTTACCAGGGGCACCGGAGACCCAGTACTTC	CASSLPGAPETQYF
NA	NA	TRBV28	TRBJ2-7	TGTGCCAGCAGTCTTACAGGGTACGAGCAGTACTTC	CASSLTGYEQYF
many	NA	TRBV2	TRBJ2-1	TGTGCCAGCGGCGAGCTGAAGGGCGATGAGCAGTTCTTC	CASGELKGDEQFF
few	NA	TRBV9	TRBJ2-3	TGTGCCAGCAGCGTAGGTTTCGGCACAGATACGCAGTATTTT	CASSVGFGTDTQYF
NA	NA	TRBV5-1	TRBJ2-5	TGCGCCAGCAGGTCGATACTAAGAACCAGGAGAGGACGGCAAGAGACCCAGTACTTC	CASRSILRTRRGRQETQYF
few	TRBD1	TRBV20-1	TRBJ2-7	TGCAGTGCTAGAGGGGGTAGGGGACAGGCATTCTACGAGCAGTACTTC	CSARGGRGQAFYEQYF
few	TRBD1	TRBV28	TRBJ2-3	TGTGCCAGCAGTATGTGGGGACAGGGAGGAGATACGCAGTATTTT	CASSMWGQGGDTQYF